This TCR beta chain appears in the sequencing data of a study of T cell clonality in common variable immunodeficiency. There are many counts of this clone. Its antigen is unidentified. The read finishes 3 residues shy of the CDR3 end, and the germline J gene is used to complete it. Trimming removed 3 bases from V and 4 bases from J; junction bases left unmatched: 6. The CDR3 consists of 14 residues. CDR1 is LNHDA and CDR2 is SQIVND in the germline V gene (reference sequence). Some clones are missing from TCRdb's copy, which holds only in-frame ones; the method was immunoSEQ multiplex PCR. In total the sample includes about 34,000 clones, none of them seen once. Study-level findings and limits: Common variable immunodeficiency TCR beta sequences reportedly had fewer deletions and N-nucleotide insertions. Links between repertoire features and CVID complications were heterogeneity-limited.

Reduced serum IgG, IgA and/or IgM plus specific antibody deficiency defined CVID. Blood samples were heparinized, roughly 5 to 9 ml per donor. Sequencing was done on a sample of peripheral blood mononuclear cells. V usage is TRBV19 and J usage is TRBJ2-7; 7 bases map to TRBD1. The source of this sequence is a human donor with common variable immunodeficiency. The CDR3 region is CASSITGDGYEQYF. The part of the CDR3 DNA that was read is TGTGCCAGTAGTATCACAGGGGATGGGTACGAG.